The next 11 T cell receptor beta chains were all read from a single sample in a study of CD8+ T cells in alopecia areata. Described treatment: oral pan-JAK inhibitor, 5-10 mg twice daily. Following RNA extraction, reverse transcription yielded cDNA that acted as the sequencing template. Sequencing used immunoSEQ multiplex PCR; TCRdb keeps in-frame clones, though not all of them. The data show about 180,000 clones, 45% to 60% seen once. The sample here was CD8+ T cells sorted from blood, taken around week 54, from a patient treated with tofacitinib. These receptors came from a human donor with alopecia areata.

A remark on this clone: Different DNA sequences within this sample yield the same CDR3. The chain links TRBV13 to TRBJ2-7; possibly TRBD1 for D (6 bases). The V gene's germline CDR1 is PRHDT and CDR2 FYEKMQ (reference sequence). This CDR3 region has 14 residues. V lost 3 bases to trimming and J lost 2 bases, with 11 bases between them. The CDR3 DNA sequence: TGTGCCAGCAGCTTTACAGGGTTAGCCTACGAGCAGTACTTC. This encodes CASSFTGLAYEQYF.

The V and J genes are TRBV7-8 and TRBJ2-5; D unclear. CDR3 length: 11 residues. Germline V CDR1 and CDR2: SGHVS, FQNEAQ. Trimming took off 3 bases at V and 5 bases at J, with 4 bases between the two ends. The CDR3 DNA is TGTGCCAGCAGCTTTACGGAGACCCAGTACTTC. It is translated as CASSFTETQYF.

V gene TRBV6-5 combines with J gene TRBJ2-5; weak D call: TRBD2 (5 bases). This CDR3 contains 16 residues. Germline values: CDR1 MNHEY, CDR2 SVGAGI. V was shortened by 0 bases and J by 7 bases, with 18 bases between the two germline ends. The CDR3 DNA sequence: TGTGCCAGCAGTTACTCGAATCCCGGAGGTTGGGGGACCCAGTACTTC. This encodes CASSYSNPGGWGTQYF.

This chain uses TRBV11-2 with TRBJ2-7, with D unresolved. The V gene lost 1 base and the J gene lost 2 bases, with 9 bases spanning the gap. The germline V gene has CDR1 SGHAT and CDR2 FQNNGV. The CDR3 covers 14 residues. The CDR3 bases are TGTGCCAGCAGCTTAGCCGACACACCCTACGAGCAGTACTTC. As protein: CASSLADTPYEQYF.

The genes are TRBV10-3 and TRBJ1-1; a possible D gene is TRBD1 (6 bases). This CDR3 is built from 14 residues. The germline gives CDR1 ENHRY, CDR2 SYGVKD. V was clipped by 0 bases and J by 6 bases, with 11 bases between them. DNA for the CDR3: TGTGCCATCAGTGAGTCGGGCAGGGGCTCTGAAGCTTTCTTT. This translates into CAISESGRGSEAFF.

V usage is TRBV9 and J usage is TRBJ2-5; 8 positions match TRBD2. The V gene's germline CDR1 is SGDLS and CDR2 YYNGEE. V dropped 0 bases and J dropped 1; count of bases not matched to a gene: 5. The length of the CDR3 is 16 residues. CDR3 sequence reads: CASSVGPAGGQETQYF. CDR3 nucleotides: TGTGCCAGCAGCGTAGGCCCGGCGGGGGGCCAAGAGACCCAGTACTTC.

The chain couples TRBV5-1 to TRBJ2-5, with D perhaps given as TRBD1 or TRBD2 (6 bases each). The V gene lost 2 bases and the J gene lost 3 bases, with 14 bases spanning the gap. Germline CDR1 SGHRS, CDR2 YFSETQ. This CDR3 comprises 15 residues. The CDR3 DNA follows: TGCGCCAGCAGCTTTAGGGGGGCTTTGGAAGAGACCCAGTACTTC. It encodes CASSFRGALEETQYF.

This clone occurred a few times. This chain links TRBV18 with TRBJ2-5; TRBD2 is a possible D gene (5 bases). V was pared by 0 bases and J by 5 bases, with 10 bases between. CDR1 and CDR2 (germline): KGHSH, LQKENI. The CDR3 consists of 14 residues. The CDR3 is CASSPPRVEETQYF. The CDR3 coding sequence is TGTGCCAGCTCACCACCGAGGGTTGAGGAGACCCAGTACTTC.

The chain links TRBV6-6 to TRBJ2-5, with a possible D match to TRBD2 (5 bases). The CDR3 is 14 amino acids. Per the germline V gene, CDR1 is MNHNY and CDR2 is SVGAGI (reference sequence). The V end was cut by 2 bases, the J end by 5 bases, with 12 bases between. This chain's CDR3 is CASSYPGLGETQYF. The CDR3 bases are TGTGCCAGCAGTTACCCGGGGTTGGGGGAGACCCAGTACTTC.

The CDR3 reads CASSENGAGYEQYF. CDR3 DNA sequence: TGCGCCAGCAGCGAAAACGGGGCAGGCTACGAGCAGTACTTC. The chain joins TRBV5-1 to TRBJ2-7, with D perhaps matching TRBD1 or TRBD2 (5 bases each). The CDR3 is made up of 14 amino acids. The germline V gene encodes CDR1 SGHRS and CDR2 YFSETQ. The V and J ends lost 4 bases and 3 bases respectively, with 14 bases between them.

V gene TRBV30 combines with J gene TRBJ1-1; unclear D gene. The CDR3 is 16 residues long. Germline V lookup: CDR1 GTSNPN, CDR2 SVGIG (reference sequence). V lost 0 bases, J lost 2 bases, and 16 bases lay in between. CDR3 nucleotides: TGTGCCTGGAGTGTAAGAGCCCCTAAAGCTAACACTGAAGCTTTCTTT. Translated: CAWSVRAPKANTEAFF.